This entry is about one TCR beta chain. In the study's own analysis: Nucleated cell counts were estimated from reference gene primer amplification. The repertoire was sequenced with immunoSEQ multiplex PCR; TCRdb's copy has only in-frame clones and lacks some. V and J calls and clone size are given by that table; D and trimming were obtained from the DNA. The sample yields over 45,000 clones, 89% seen once. Trimming shortened V by 4 bases and J by 1 base, and 14 bases separated the two germline ends. The germline V gene encodes CDR1 LGHDT and CDR2 YNNKEL (reference sequence). CDR3 length: 16 amino acids. The data originate from a study of blood T cell repertoires in COVID-19. The wider study: COVID-19 samples from acute and convalescent phases originated in the United States, Italy and Spain.

The clonotype originates from a woman aged 55 to 70 with COVID-19, enrolled during active disease. This chain uses TRBV3-1 (or the pseudogene TRBV3-2) with TRBJ2-1; D unclear. The source material was peripheral blood. CDR3 in amino acids: CASSPCPRPSYNEQFF. For the CDR3, the DNA is TGTGCCAGCAGCCCCTGTCCCAGGCCGTCCTACAATGAGCAGTTCTTC.